Below are 30 T cell receptor beta chains sequenced from a single sample in a study of response to subunit inactivated influenza vaccine. TCRdb re-derived calls from the RT-PCR reads in MiXCR, one entry per CDR3 protein. This sample carries fewer than 750,000 distinct CDR3 sequences, about 15% of them seen once, and the ten largest clones take more than 9.5%. The source material was PBMCs from blood, sampled less than 13 days after vaccination. These receptors were taken from a man in his fifties who received an inactivated influenza vaccine.

This clonotype came up a few times. Compared with germline, one end of the junction differs, possibly owing to a read error. The V call is TRBV25-1, the J call TRBJ1-5; no clear D gene. Per the germline V gene, CDR1 is MGHDK and CDR2 is SYGVNS. This CDR3 spans 14 amino acids. The CDR3 DNA is TGTGCCACCAGTGCCTTCGACAGCAATCAGCCCCAGCATTTT. Translation gives CATSAFDSNQPQHF.

This clonotype has just a few counts. The chain combines TRBV11-2 with TRBJ1-3; D uncertain. Trimming took off 6 bases at V and 8 bases at J, with 8 bases between the two ends. The CDR3 covers 11 residues. Germline V gene sequence: CDR1 SGHAT, CDR2 FQNNGV. The DNA of the CDR3 is TGTGCCAGCAGGGCAGTGGACACCATATATTTT. It encodes CASRAVDTIYF.

The V gene is TRBV29-1, the J gene TRBJ2-2; 9 bases agree with TRBD2. V lost 5 bases, J lost 7 bases, and 8 bases stayed unmatched. Per the germline V gene, CDR1 is SQVTM and CDR2 is ANQGSEA. This CDR3 has 14 residues. The CDR3 bases are TGCAGCGTTAAGGGCGGGGGGGCGAGCGGGGAGCTGTTTTTT. Amino acids: CSVKGGGASGELFF.

V gene TRBV12-3 or TRBV12-4 combines with J gene TRBJ2-2; D remains ambiguous. Trimming pared 6 bases from V and 0 bases from J, leaving 11 bases between. The CDR3 covers 15 residues. The CDR3 sequence is CASRSDGSNTGELFF. The CDR3 DNA follows: TGTGCCAGCAGGTCGGACGGCTCGAACACCGGGGAGCTGTTTTTT.

This clonotype was picked up a small number of times. This rearrangement joins TRBV12-3 or TRBV12-4 to TRBJ2-7, with 8 positions matching TRBD1. V lost 5 bases to trimming and J lost 7 bases; unmatched junction nucleotides: 19. The CDR3 has 17 amino acids. The DNA of the CDR3 is TGTGCCAGCAGTCCCTCGGTTGGTGGCAGGGGGCTGGGGGAGCAGTACTTC. Translating gives CASSPSVGGRGLGEQYF.

The chain is built from TRBV24-1 and TRBJ2-1, with TRBD2 identical over 13 bases. Per germline, CDR1 KGHDR and CDR2 SFDVKD. The CDR3 loop spans 17 amino acids. The junction had 7 bases not matched to a gene; V was cut back by 2 bases and J by 7 bases. This CDR3 reads CATSDSTSGGAYNEQFF. The CDR3 DNA reads as TGTGCCACCAGTGATTCCACTAGCGGGGGGGCGTATAATGAGCAGTTCTTC.

This clonotype has more than one count but fewer than ten. The chain has TRBV6-2 or TRBV6-3 and TRBJ2-3, with 7 bases aligning to TRBD1. Germline CDR1 and CDR2: MNHEY and SVGEGT. The CDR3 runs to 17 residues. After removal of 4 bases from V and 4 bases from J, the junction contained 14 bases not matched to a gene. CDR3 nucleotide sequence: TGTGCCAGCAGTTTCTCGAACACAGGGGTTGCATCAGATACGCAGTATTTT. It encodes CASSFSNTGVASDTQYF.

This clonotype was picked up a small number of times. The rearrangement uses TRBV20-1 and TRBJ2-5; the D gene could be TRBD1 or TRBD2 (6 bases each). This CDR3 contains 15 residues. Germline-derived CDR1 and CDR2 are DFQATT and SNEGSKA (reference sequence). Deletions cut 2 bases from V and 7 bases from J, with 20 bases between. The DNA of the CDR3 is TGCAGTGCTAGACACCCCAGGGGTTTGGGGGGGACCCAGTACTTC. Translation gives CSARHPRGLGGTQYF.

At least ten counts were recorded for this clonotype. The chain couples TRBV20-1 to TRBJ2-1; D may match TRBD1 or TRBD2 (5 bases each). V dropped 6 bases and J dropped 3 bases, with 15 bases sitting between them. The CDR3 consists of 14 residues. CDR1 and CDR2 from the germline V gene are DFQATT and SNEGSKA (reference sequence). The CDR3 spells CSAPGPIHYNEQFF. In nucleotides, the CDR3 is TGCAGTGCACCGGGACCCATCCACTACAATGAGCAGTTCTTC.

The chain employs TRBV27 and TRBJ1-1, with D hard to call. The CDR3 runs 14 residues. Trimming shortened V by 4 bases and J by 0 bases, and 9 bases separated the two germline ends. Germline loops: CDR1 MNHEY, CDR2 SMNVEV (reference sequence). CDR3 protein: CASSYAGMNTEAFF. For the CDR3, the DNA is TGTGCCAGCAGTTATGCAGGTATGAACACTGAAGCTTTCTTT.

At least ten counts were recorded for this clonotype. The chain recombines TRBV4-1 with TRBJ2-1; TRBD2 matches at 7 bases. J gave up 11 bases and V 0 bases, and 7 bases lay outside the gene matches. Germline V CDR1 and CDR2: MGHRA, YSYEKL. This CDR3 is 14 amino acids long. CDR3 in amino acids: CASSQDLAVPKQFF. CDR3 bases: TGCGCCAGCAGCCAAGATCTAGCGGTTCCCAAGCAGTTCTTC.

The genes are TRBV7-2 and TRBJ2-7; D remains unclear. Germline loops: CDR1 SGHTA, CDR2 FQGNSA. The CDR3 contains 13 residues. V gave up 3 bases and J gave up 3 bases, with 9 bases separating them. The CDR3: CASSFTVYYEQYF. In nucleotides, the CDR3 is TGTGCCAGCAGCTTTACGGTTTACTACGAGCAGTACTTC.

V and J are TRBV5-1 and TRBJ2-7, with 8 bases lining up with TRBD2. The CDR3 extends over 15 amino acids. The junction had 5 bases not matched to a gene; V was cut back by 1 base and J by 2 bases. Looked up from germline, CDR1 is SGHRS and CDR2 is YFSETQ. This CDR3 reads CASSLYSGTTYEQYF. CDR3 nucleotides: TGCGCCAGCAGCTTGTATAGCGGGACCACCTACGAGCAGTACTTC.

V is TRBV20-1 and J is TRBJ2-5; 9 bases align to TRBD2. This CDR3 has 14 residues. Per germline, CDR1 DFQATT and CDR2 SNEGSKA (reference sequence). With 7 bases clipped from V and 5 bases from J, the junction kept 11 bases outside the gene matches. CDR3 region: CSVGAGGPMETQYF. DNA for the CDR3: TGCAGTGTTGGTGCGGGAGGGCCGATGGAGACCCAGTACTTC.

The chain couples TRBV28 to TRBJ2-7, with TRBD2 as a possible D gene (7 bases). Germline V gene data show CDR1 as MDHEN and CDR2 as SYDVKM. V shed 9 bases and J shed 1 base, with 16 bases lying between them. This CDR3 has 14 amino acids. In DNA form, the CDR3 reads TGTGCCAGTTTAAGGGGGGGCGGTTCCTACGAGCAGTACTTC. Its translation is CASLRGGGSYEQYF. Supplemented by reference TRBV28 and TRBJ2-7, the full variable domain reads DVKVTQSSRYLVKRTGEKVFLECVQDMDHENMFWYRQDPGLGLRLIYFSYDVKMKEKGDIPEGYSVSREKKERFSLILESASTNQTSMYLCASLRGGGSYEQYFGPGTRLTVT.

In this sample, this clonotype turned up a few times. The chain is built from TRBV10-3 and TRBJ2-2, with 9 bases matching TRBD1. The germline CDR1 and CDR2 sequences are ENHRY and SYGVKD. The CDR3 covers 15 residues. With 5 bases clipped from V and 5 bases from J, the junction kept 6 bases outside the gene matches. CDR3 DNA: TGTGCCATCAGTCCGGGACAGGGAGGTACCGGGGAGCTGTTTTTT. Translating gives CAISPGQGGTGELFF.

The sample holds a few counts of this clonotype. The chain links TRBV24-1 to TRBJ2-2; TRBD1 matches 10 bases. CDR3 length: 13 amino acids. Per the germline V gene, CDR1 is KGHDR and CDR2 is SFDVKD. Unmatched junction bases numbered 2, after V lost 9 bases and J lost 5 bases. This CDR3 reads CATGGQGTGELFF. CDR3 DNA: TGTGCCACCGGGGGACAGGGGACCGGGGAGCTGTTTTTT.

This chain uses TRBV6-2 or TRBV6-3 with TRBJ2-5; no clear D gene. CDR1 and CDR2 from the germline V gene are MNHEY and SVGEGT. CDR3 length: 14 residues. V was pared by 2 bases and J by 0 bases, with 7 bases between. The CDR3 reads CASSYQSYQETQYF. Written as DNA, the CDR3 is TGTGCCAGCAGTTACCAGTCGTACCAAGAGACCCAGTACTTC.

This clonotype was seen a few times. The chain uses TRBV4-3 and TRBJ2-7; the match to TRBD2 covers 13 bases. This CDR3 region has 18 residues. The V segment lost 1 base and the J segment 0 bases; nucleotides outside the gene matches: 6. Germline loops: CDR1 LGHNA, CDR2 YSLEER. CDR3 loop: CASSQGLAGGLSSYEQYF. The CDR3, as DNA: TGCGCCAGCAGCCAAGGACTAGCGGGGGGCCTTAGCTCCTACGAGCAGTACTTC.

The chain has TRBV6-2 or TRBV6-3 and TRBJ2-1; tentatively, D is TRBD2 (6 bases). Germline V lookup: CDR1 MNHEY, CDR2 SVGEGT. V was shortened by 2 bases and J by 3 bases, with 14 bases between the two germline ends. The CDR3 runs 16 residues. DNA for the CDR3: TGTGCCAGCAGTTACCTCCCGGGGGTCGGCTACAATGAGCAGTTCTTC. Protein: CASSYLPGVGYNEQFF.

This chain links TRBV5-1 with TRBJ1-4; D may be TRBD1 (5 bases). This CDR3 has 13 residues. Germline V lookup: CDR1 SGHRS, CDR2 YFSETQ. The V gene lost 3 bases and the J gene lost 13 bases, with 16 bases spanning the gap. CDR3 amino acids: CASSYNSQGALFF. The CDR3 DNA follows: TGCGCCAGCAGCTACAACTCCCAGGGCGCACTGTTTTTT. Filled out from reference TRBV5-1 and TRBJ1-4, the complete variable domain reads KAGVTQTPRYLIKTRGQQVTLSCSPISGHRSVSWYQQTPGQGLQFLFEYFSETQRNKGNFPGRFSGRQFSNSRSEMNVSTLELGDSALYLCASSYNSQGALFFGSGTQLSVL.

The chain is built from TRBV28 and TRBJ2-5; D not resolved. CDR3 length: 14 amino acids. Germline V gives CDR1 MDHEN, CDR2 SYDVKM. Trimming cost V 1 base and J 4 bases, with 10 bases left between them. This CDR3 is CASSLFSLGETQYF. The CDR3 DNA sequence: TGTGCCAGCAGTTTATTCTCCCTAGGAGAGACCCAGTACTTC.

This clonotype was seen many times. The rearrangement uses TRBV5-1 and TRBJ1-2; D unresolved. The CDR3 loop spans 12 amino acids. Germline V gene lookup returns CDR1 SGHRS and CDR2 YFSETQ. The V gene lost 5 bases and the J gene lost 3 bases, with 8 bases spanning the gap. The CDR3 here is CASSSADYGYTF. CDR3 nucleotide sequence: TGCGCCAGCAGTTCGGCGGACTATGGCTACACCTTC.

V gene TRBV5-1 combines with J gene TRBJ1-6, with 8 bases aligning to TRBD1. Germline V CDR1 and CDR2: SGHRS, YFSETQ. V dropped 5 bases and J dropped 5; count of bases not matched to a gene: 6. The CDR3 contains 15 residues. The CDR3 sequence: CASRPGQENNSPLHF. In DNA, the CDR3 is TGCGCCAGCAGGCCGGGACAGGAGAATAATTCACCCCTCCACTTT.

A few counts support this clonotype. V is TRBV12-3 or TRBV12-4 and J is TRBJ2-1; 8 nucleotides line up with TRBD1. V trimming: 4 bases; J trimming: 3 bases; junction bases outside the gene matches: 5. This CDR3 comprises 15 residues. The CDR3 DNA reads TGTGCCAGCAGTTCAGCCGGGACAGGCTACAATGAGCAGTTCTTC. It specifies CASSSAGTGYNEQFF.

In its sample, this clonotype was seen many times. V usage is TRBV6-1 and J usage is TRBJ2-6, with TRBD2 matching over 9 bases. Looked up from germline, CDR1 is MNHNS and CDR2 is SASEGT. V trimming: 4 bases; J trimming: 4 bases; junction bases outside the gene matches: 5. The CDR3 totals 16 residues. In DNA, the CDR3 is TGTGCCAGCAGTGGTAGCGGGAGATCCGGGGCCAACGTCCTGACTTTC. Translation: CASSGSGRSGANVLTF.

The chain has TRBV20-1 and TRBJ2-1, with D possibly TRBD2 on 6 matching bases. The CDR3 loop spans 18 amino acids. V gave up 1 base and J gave up 4 bases, with 23 bases separating them. Germline V CDR1 and CDR2: DFQATT, SNEGSKA (reference sequence). In nucleotides, the CDR3 is TGCAGTGCTAGAGTTAGCGGCGGTGGGGTGGGGGGATACAATGAGCAGTTCTTC. Protein product: CSARVSGGGVGGYNEQFF.

This clonotype was counted at least ten times. This sequence joins TRBV12-3 or TRBV12-4 and TRBJ2-5; D possibly corresponds to TRBD2 (6 bases). The germline V and J ends were trimmed by 1 base and 1 base, with 10 bases remaining between them. This CDR3 is 15 amino acids long. The DNA for the CDR3 is TGTGCCAGCAGTTTAGGGGGGGTCTTCCAAGAGACCCAGTACTTC. Its protein is CASSLGGVFQETQYF.

This clonotype turned up a few times. This chain joins TRBV7-9 and TRBJ2-5; tentative D call: TRBD1 (6 bases). Per germline, CDR1 SEHNR and CDR2 FQNEAQ (reference sequence). Trimming left V 3 bases short and J 4 bases short, with 15 bases between. The CDR3 length is 15 residues. For the CDR3, the DNA is TGTGCCAGCAGCTTTAACAGGGATGTAAGAGAGACCCAGTACTTC. It codes for CASSFNRDVRETQYF.

This clonotype was detected only a few times. CDR3 loop: CASSPYASGSLNHEQFF. The CDR3 DNA follows: TGTGCCAGCAGCCCCTACGCTAGCGGGAGCCTGAATCATGAGCAGTTCTTC. The rearrangement links TRBV3-1 to TRBJ2-1; 10 bases line up with TRBD2. Germline-derived CDR1 and CDR2 are LGHDT and YNNKEL (reference sequence). The CDR3 loop spans 17 amino acids. The V gene end was trimmed by 4 bases and the J gene end by 8 bases; junction bases not matched to a gene: 14.